This note documents a single T cell receptor beta chain sequence. This specimen comes from a study of tumor-infiltrating lymphocytes in primary liver carcinoma. Germline CDR1 MNHNS, CDR2 SASEGT. V gave up 11 bases and J gave up 11 bases, with 22 bases separating them. The CDR3 sequence is 14 residues long. A constant-region primer served to make TCR beta cDNA from roughly 540 ng total RNA. Amplification in three nested multiplex PCR rounds with slightly modified ARM-PCR gave rise to TCR beta libraries. Use of TRBV1-TRBV30 forward primers with a C-beta reverse primer characterized the first two PCR rounds, which lasted 10 cycles each. TCRdb itself ran the multiplex PCR reads through MiXCR, one entry per CDR3 protein. The sample includes over 75,000 distinct CDR3 sequences, roughly 70% seen only once; the top ten take around 25%. Each 20-30 mg portion of unsorted bulk tissue served as the source for co-extraction of RNA and DNA. Resecting the tumor surgically was how the patients' primary liver carcinoma was treated.

Input material: tumor-adjacent normal liver tissue. The TCR was taken from a middle-aged man with primary liver carcinoma and hepatitis B virus infection. The chain has TRBV6-1 and TRBJ1-6; D perhaps matches TRBD1 (5 bases). CDR3 in DNA: TGTGCCTGCACCGAGAGGGGAGTAGCTCCACCCCTCCACTTT. Protein product: CACTERGVAPPLHF.